This is a list of T cell receptor beta chains from one sample in a study of blood T cell repertoires in COVID-19. The table came from immunoSEQ multiplex PCR; TCRdb's copy has only in-frame clones and leaves some out. The data hold fewer than 450,000 clones, with around 91% observed a single time. Sequenced: peripheral blood. These receptors originate from a woman younger than 30 who had recovered from COVID-19. Both conserved end residues are trimmed from each CDR3. The order of the fields is V gene, J gene, CDR3 protein.

v_call: TRBV15; j_call: TRBJ2-3; cdr3_aa: ATSTQGGRKDTQY
v_call: TRBV27; j_call: TRBJ2-3; cdr3_aa: ASSPGHPLYTDTQY
v_call: TRBV27; j_call: TRBJ1-5; cdr3_aa: ASSMTGAIAYSNQPQH
v_call: TRBV15; j_call: TRBJ2-1; cdr3_aa: ATSRSRDEQF
v_call: TRBV28; j_call: TRBJ1-5; cdr3_aa: ASILRQGLGQPQH
v_call: TRBV4-3; j_call: TRBJ2-1; cdr3_aa: ASSQGLAMREQF
v_call: TRBV7-8; j_call: TRBJ2-1; cdr3_aa: ASSPRTGRLSYNEQF
v_call: TRBV24-1; j_call: TRBJ2-2; cdr3_aa: ATSDLGKNTGELF
v_call: TRBV7-9; j_call: TRBJ2-3; cdr3_aa: ASSLVSAGTDTQY
v_call: TRBV5-1; j_call: TRBJ2-3; cdr3_aa: ASSNGRATDTQY
v_call: TRBV27; j_call: TRBJ2-3; cdr3_aa: ASSSMTSGNTDTQY
v_call: TRBV27; j_call: TRBJ2-5; cdr3_aa: ASRERLAGGGETQY
v_call: TRBV5-1; j_call: TRBJ2-1; cdr3_aa: ASSYGTDVLNEQF
v_call: TRBV5-1; j_call: TRBJ1-1; cdr3_aa: ASSFTGQGTGTEAF
v_call: TRBV29-1; j_call: TRBJ1-5; cdr3_aa: SVGPGQGNQPQH
v_call: TRBV11-3; j_call: TRBJ1-1; cdr3_aa: ASSSGQLSNTEAF
v_call: TRBV27; j_call: TRBJ2-5; cdr3_aa: ASSSIGTGQETQY
v_call: TRBV16; j_call: TRBJ1-5; cdr3_aa: ASSQDSEGQPQH
v_call: TRBV9; j_call: TRBJ2-3; cdr3_aa: ASSVRPAGNPQAQY
v_call: TRBV6-5; j_call: TRBJ2-1; cdr3_aa: ASSLAGGGDEQF
v_call: TRBV2; j_call: TRBJ2-5; cdr3_aa: ASNLAGGLETQY
v_call: TRBV24-1; j_call: TRBJ2-3; cdr3_aa: ATKSDRDVITDTQY
v_call: TRBV4-3; j_call: TRBJ1-1; cdr3_aa: ASSQTPAQIEAF
v_call: TRBV28; j_call: TRBJ1-6; cdr3_aa: ASSLNRALNSPLH
v_call: TRBV7-8; j_call: TRBJ2-6; cdr3_aa: ASSLRDRRSSGANVLT
v_call: TRBV7-2; j_call: TRBJ2-2; cdr3_aa: ASSLFGLAGGPGELF
v_call: TRBV19; j_call: TRBJ2-3; cdr3_aa: ASSIDRGEGGTTDTQY
v_call: TRBV28; j_call: TRBJ1-5; cdr3_aa: ASSLGDRNQPQH
v_call: TRBV3-1/TRBV3-2; j_call: TRBJ1-1; cdr3_aa: ASSQGVQGLMNTEAF
v_call: TRBV5-1; j_call: TRBJ2-3; cdr3_aa: ASSPGTSAGADTQY
v_call: TRBV5-4; j_call: TRBJ1-2; cdr3_aa: ASRPLPGQANYGYT
v_call: TRBV29-1; j_call: TRBJ1-1; cdr3_aa: SVERRASEAF
v_call: TRBV18; j_call: TRBJ2-2; cdr3_aa: ASSPLLGQGSWELF
v_call: TRBV11-3; j_call: TRBJ2-1; cdr3_aa: ASSLAGYNEQF
v_call: TRBV5-6; j_call: TRBJ1-2; cdr3_aa: ASSSSGQGEGYGYT
v_call: TRBV2; j_call: TRBJ2-1; cdr3_aa: ASSEGGRSYNEQF
v_call: TRBV10-2; j_call: TRBJ2-5; cdr3_aa: ASSEEGRGETQY
v_call: TRBV6-1; j_call: TRBJ2-3; cdr3_aa: ASSDTSTDTQY
v_call: TRBV11-3; j_call: TRBJ2-1; cdr3_aa: ASSLRRTPIQDEQF
v_call: TRBV7-8; j_call: TRBJ1-2; cdr3_aa: ASSRGTGGNYGYT
v_call: TRBV11-3; j_call: TRBJ2-5; cdr3_aa: ASSLKRGQETQY